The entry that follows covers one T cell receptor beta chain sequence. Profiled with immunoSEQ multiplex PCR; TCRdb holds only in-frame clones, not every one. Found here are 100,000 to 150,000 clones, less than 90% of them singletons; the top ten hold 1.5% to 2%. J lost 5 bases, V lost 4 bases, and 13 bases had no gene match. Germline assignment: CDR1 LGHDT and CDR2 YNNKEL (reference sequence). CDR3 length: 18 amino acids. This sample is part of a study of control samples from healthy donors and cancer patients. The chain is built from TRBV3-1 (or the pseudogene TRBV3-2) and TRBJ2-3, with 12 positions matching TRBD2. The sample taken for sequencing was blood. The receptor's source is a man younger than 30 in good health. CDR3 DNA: TGTGCCAGCAGCCTCCGAATCTCTAGCGGGAGGGCCGGAGATACGCAGTATTTT. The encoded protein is CASSLRISSGRAGDTQYF.